What follows are 19 T cell receptor beta chains derived from one specimen sequenced in a study of OX40 agonist ivuxolimab in advanced cancers. Library preparation was by the immunoSEQ multiplex PCR assay. The source is immuneACCESS, and TCRdb retained only in-frame sequences with V and J called. Part of the clones is not carried over; for the studies checked, unresolved V genes explain less than half of this, and the remainder is unexplained. Across this sample there are about 64,000 clones, with approximately 88% seen only once. The ten biggest clones cover roughly 3% of the sample. The material was CD4+ or CD8+ T cells sorted from blood, obtained in a trial of the OX40 agonist ivuxolimab. These receptors all come from an adult with an advanced solid tumor such as melanoma, head and neck, liver or kidney cancer.

A few counts support this clone. The chain employs TRBV5-5 and TRBJ1-1, with 12 bases matching TRBD1. The germline CDR1 and CDR2 sequences are SGHKS and YYEKEE (reference sequence). V trimming: 4 bases; J trimming: 5 bases; junction bases outside the gene matches: 6. The CDR3 totals 15 residues. The CDR3, as DNA: TGTGCCAGCAGCCAGGGACAGGGGGCTAGTACTGAAGCTTTCTTT. Amino acid sequence: CASSQGQGASTEAFF.

This rearrangement joins TRBV4-1 to TRBJ2-1; D is possibly TRBD2 (7 bases). The CDR3 loop spans 15 amino acids. Trimming pared 4 bases from V and 6 bases from J, leaving 16 bases between. Germline CDR1 reads MGHRA; CDR2 reads YSYEKL. The DNA of the CDR3 is TGCGCCAGCAGCCCTAGGGGGGAGGGCGTCAATGAGCAGTTCTTC. Amino acids: CASSPRGEGVNEQFF.

The gene calls are TRBV28 and TRBJ1-2; TRBD1 might be the D (6 bases). The V gene's germline CDR1 is MDHEN and CDR2 SYDVKM. The CDR3 covers 12 residues. V shed 8 bases and J shed 9 bases, with 16 bases lying between them. The CDR3 reads CASRDNRRSYTF. As DNA, the CDR3 is TGTGCCAGCCGGGACAATCGTCGGAGCTACACCTTC.

This chain connects TRBV27 to TRBJ2-5; 7 positions match TRBD2. Germline V gene lookup returns CDR1 MNHEY and CDR2 SMNVEV (reference sequence). The trim removed 1 base at V and 2 bases at J, leaving 1 base unmatched. This CDR3 contains 14 residues. Here the CDR3 reads CASSLYGGQETQYF. Written as DNA, the CDR3 is TGTGCCAGCAGTTTATACGGGGGGCAAGAGACCCAGTACTTC.

This clone came up once. The CDR3 DNA follows: TGTGCCATCAGTGCCCCGGGAGTTGCAGATACGCAGTATTTT. Protein sequence: CAISAPGVADTQYF. The rearrangement uses TRBV10-3 and TRBJ2-3; perhaps TRBD2 as D (6 bases). The V and J ends lost 4 bases and 4 bases respectively, with 12 bases between them. CDR3 size: 14 residues. The V gene's germline CDR1 is ENHRY and CDR2 SYGVKD.

This clone was picked up one time. The J gene is TRBJ2-5, the V gene TRBV20-1; no definite D call. The end of the DNA is better explained by TRBJ2-7, so the J call may be wrong. Germline assignment: CDR1 DFQATT and CDR2 SNEGSKA (reference sequence). The CDR3 is 11 amino acids. The CDR3 DNA sequence: TGCAGTGCCACGCTTAGGTACGAGCAGTACTTC. Residues: CSATLRYEQYF.

The V and J genes are TRBV5-1 and TRBJ2-3; D may be TRBD2 (6 bases). Deletions cut 1 base from V and 3 bases from J, with 15 bases between. The germline CDR1 and CDR2 sequences are SGHRS and YFSETQ. The CDR3 totals 16 residues. The CDR3 DNA reads TGCGCCAGCAGCTTGAGGGGTAGCGGTGGGACAGATACGCAGTATTTT. Protein: CASSLRGSGGTDTQYF.

V usage is TRBV19 and J usage is TRBJ2-7; 12 bases match TRBD2. This CDR3 is 15 amino acids long. Germline loops: CDR1 LNHDA, CDR2 SQIVND (reference sequence). V gave up 8 bases and J gave up 3 bases; unmatched junction bases: 8. The CDR3 loop is CASSRLAGEIYEQYF. In DNA, the CDR3 is TGTGCCAGTTCACGACTAGCGGGAGAAATCTACGAGCAGTACTTC.

The rearrangement links TRBV28 to TRBJ2-1; 9 nucleotides match TRBD1. This CDR3 is built from 16 residues. The germline gives CDR1 MDHEN, CDR2 SYDVKM. Trimming at V came to 6 bases and at J to 12 bases, leaving 18 bases not matched to a gene. The CDR3 spells CASSPAHGTGSVGQFF. The CDR3 DNA reads TGTGCCAGCAGCCCCGCCCACGGGACAGGGAGCGTGGGGCAGTTCTTC.

The CDR3, as DNA: TGTGCCAGCTCATTGGAGAGCGTCACCGGGGAGCTGTTTTTT. Translated: CASSLESVTGELFF. The chain has TRBV18 and TRBJ2-2; no clear D gene. Germline CDR1 reads KGHSH; CDR2 reads LQKENI. V was shortened by 5 bases and J by 4 bases, with 11 bases between the two germline ends. CDR3 length: 14 amino acids. The entire variable domain, with the rest obtained from reference TRBV18 and TRBJ2-2, is as follows: NAGVMQNPRHLVRRRGQEARLRCSPMKGHSHVYWYRQLPEEGLKFMVYLQKENIIDESGMPKERFSAEFPKEGPSILRIQQVVRGDSAAYFCASSLESVTGELFFGEGSRLTVL.

The chain recombines TRBV9 with TRBJ2-2; no clear D gene. This CDR3 has 15 amino acids. CDR1 SGDLS and CDR2 YYNGEE come from the germline V gene. Trimming pared 3 bases from V and 4 bases from J, leaving 13 bases between. As DNA, the CDR3 is TGTGCCAGCAGCGGCCCCTCGACCCCCACCGGGGAGCTGTTTTTT. It translates to CASSGPSTPTGELFF.

V and J are TRBV5-1 and TRBJ2-3, with D perhaps matching TRBD1 (6 bases). This CDR3 spans 17 amino acids. CDR1 and CDR2 (germline): SGHRS, YFSETQ. V lost 2 bases, J lost 0 bases, and 16 bases lay in between. The CDR3 region is CASSFGDTPSSTDTQYF. In DNA, the CDR3 is TGCGCCAGCAGCTTCGGGGACACACCATCTAGCACAGATACGCAGTATTTT.

The chain joins TRBV6-1 to TRBJ1-1; TRBD1 matches at 7 bases. Trimming removed 3 bases from V and 2 bases from J; junction bases left unmatched: 9. The germline gives CDR1 MNHNS, CDR2 SASEGT. This CDR3 comprises 16 residues. The CDR3 nucleotides read TGTGCCAGCAGTGACCCTCGGACAGGACTAAACACTGAAGCTTTCTTT. Translation: CASSDPRTGLNTEAFF.

This clone was seen a handful of times. The chain is built from TRBV28 and TRBJ1-5; TRBD1 matches 10 bases. J gave up 5 bases and V 8 bases, and 12 bases lay outside the gene matches. The CDR3 runs 16 residues. Germline values: CDR1 MDHEN, CDR2 SYDVKM. DNA of the CDR3: TGTGCCAGCTGGAACCCGGGGACAGGGGTAGATCAGCCCCAGCATTTT. As protein: CASWNPGTGVDQPQHF.

To note about this clone: Additional DNA sequences in this sample encode the identical CDR3. This sequence joins TRBV5-1 and TRBJ2-1; no clear D gene. V lost 0 bases and J lost 4, with 5 bases in between. The CDR3 spans 13 residues. Germline CDR1 is SGHRS and CDR2 is YFSETQ. The CDR3 DNA reads as TGCGCCAGCAGCTTGGGGTCATACAATGAGCAGTTCTTC. Its protein product is CASSLGSYNEQFF.

The V and J genes are TRBV19 and TRBJ2-6, with no clear D. The CDR3 has 16 residues. CDR1 is LNHDA, CDR2 SQIVND, per germline (reference sequence). The V end lost 3 bases, the J end lost 0 bases, and 9 bases lay between the germline ends. CDR3 region: CASSMVLGSGANVLTF. CDR3 nucleotide sequence: TGTGCCAGTAGTATGGTGTTGGGCTCTGGGGCCAACGTCCTGACTTTC.

This clone was found once. The rearrangement links TRBV7-2 to TRBJ1-1, with D tentatively TRBD1 (6 bases). V lost 4 bases to trimming and J lost 5 bases, with 17 bases between them. The CDR3 has 15 amino acids. From germline, CDR1 is SGHTA and CDR2 FQGNSA. The CDR3 sequence is CASSSTGMGRTEAFF. The DNA for the CDR3 is TGTGCCAGCAGCTCCACAGGGATGGGTAGGACTGAAGCTTTCTTT.

V gene TRBV9 combines with J gene TRBJ2-1; D remains ambiguous. V was clipped by 4 bases and J by 7 bases, with 21 bases between them. Looked up from germline, CDR1 is SGDLS and CDR2 is YYNGEE. CDR3 length: 16 residues. Here the CDR3 DNA reads TGTGCCAGCAGCTTACGGGCCCAACAGTACGGTAATGAGCAGTTCTTC. Translating it yields CASSLRAQQYGNEQFF.

The genes are TRBV5-1 and TRBJ1-4; no reliable D call. V lost 7 bases and J lost 4, with 11 bases in between. CDR1 is SGHRS and CDR2 is YFSETQ in the germline V gene. This CDR3 is 13 amino acids long. The CDR3 DNA follows: TGCGCCAGCGCGAGGCAGGTTAATGAAAAACTGTTTTTT. The encoded protein is CASARQVNEKLFF.